This T cell receptor (beta chain) came from a study of T cells in Graves' hyperthyroidism and ophthalmopathy. Using RNA transcripts as the source, TCR beta CDR3 regions were amplified. The TCR CDR3 was amplified in a first-round RT-PCR using the HTBI primer set. TCRdb processed the multiplex PCR reads anew with MiXCR; each CDR3 protein has one entry. Of 450,000 to 500,000 distinct CDR3 sequences in the sample, approximately 23% are singletons; the top ten hold 49%. Trimming removed 5 bases at V and 5 bases at J, with 6 bases between. The CDR3 runs 10 residues. Germline V gene sequence: CDR1 SQVTM, CDR2 ANQGSEA.

The TCR sequence derives from a woman in her sixties or seventies with Graves' ophthalmopathy. Input material: blood. The gene calls are TRBV29-1 and TRBJ1-2, with a possible D match to TRBD1 (6 bases). CDR3 coding DNA: TGCAGCGTTACAGGGTATGGCTACACCTTC. Its translation: CSVTGYGYTF.